This TCR beta chain was recorded in a study of human CD8 memory T cell subsets. Findings and caveats of the study: This study sequenced T cell receptor beta chains only.

As regards this clonotype: The antigen remains undetermined.

UMI-labeled 5' RACE produced the TCR beta libraries. TCRdb reanalyzed the 5' RACE reads, giving one entry per CDR3 protein sequence and no DNA. The table lists 15,000 to 20,000 distinct CDR3 sequences. Memory CD8+ T cells of the stem-like type (TSTEM) were CCR7+ PD-1- TIGIT-. Negative magnetic separation enriched total CD8+ T cells. RNA was isolated from duplicate vials, each containing around 160,000 sorted CD8+ T cells, for every subset. The V gene's germline CDR1 is MNHEY and CDR2 SVGAGI. The CDR3 consists of 15 residues. Material for sequencing was CD8+ stem-like memory T cells (TSCM and TCM) sorted from PBMCs. Subset reported: stem-like memory CD8 T cells (TSTEM), CCR7+ PD-1- TIGIT-. The chain links TRBV6-5 to TRBJ1-4; TCRdb calls TRBD1, which cannot be checked without DNA. The receptor comes from a human donor in good health. The CDR3 spells CASSPAGQGNEKLFF.